The source of this T cell receptor beta chain is a study of control samples from healthy donors and cancer patients. The CDR3 is 13 amino acids. Per the germline V gene, CDR1 is SGDLS and CDR2 is YYNGEE. With 4 bases removed from V and 4 bases from J, the gap between germline ends came to 12 bases. Sequencing used immunoSEQ multiplex PCR; TCRdb keeps in-frame clones, though not all of them. The table records about 140,000 clones, roughly 92% of them present only once. The source of this sequence is a man aged 35-49 years in good health. Sequencing used blood. The rearrangement joins TRBV9 to TRBJ2-7; D is perhaps TRBD2 (5 bases). The DNA of the CDR3 is TGTGCCAGCAGCCCCAGGACGGGATACGAGCAGTACTTC. Translated: CASSPRTGYEQYF.